This T cell receptor (beta chain) was captured in a study of blood T cell repertoires in COVID-19. Study summary: The study drew acute and convalescent COVID-19 samples from the United States, Italy and Spain.

Germline CDR1 is MNHEY and CDR2 is SVGEGT. There are 14 residues in the CDR3. V shed 4 bases and J shed 7 bases, with 14 bases lying between them. Method: immunoSEQ multiplex PCR; TCRdb's copy keeps in-frame clones and lacks some. Of around 150,000 clones in the sample, roughly 88% were seen once. The rearrangement joins TRBV6-2 or TRBV6-3 to TRBJ1-5; no definite D call. The sequence derives from a man between 65 and 80 years old who had been exposed to COVID-19. Sequencing was carried out using PBMCs or T cells enriched from blood (not recorded which). The CDR3 DNA reads as TGTGCCAGCAGTTTCTTGGGGTCGGGGCAGCCCCAGCATTTT. This codes for CASSFLGSGQPQHF.